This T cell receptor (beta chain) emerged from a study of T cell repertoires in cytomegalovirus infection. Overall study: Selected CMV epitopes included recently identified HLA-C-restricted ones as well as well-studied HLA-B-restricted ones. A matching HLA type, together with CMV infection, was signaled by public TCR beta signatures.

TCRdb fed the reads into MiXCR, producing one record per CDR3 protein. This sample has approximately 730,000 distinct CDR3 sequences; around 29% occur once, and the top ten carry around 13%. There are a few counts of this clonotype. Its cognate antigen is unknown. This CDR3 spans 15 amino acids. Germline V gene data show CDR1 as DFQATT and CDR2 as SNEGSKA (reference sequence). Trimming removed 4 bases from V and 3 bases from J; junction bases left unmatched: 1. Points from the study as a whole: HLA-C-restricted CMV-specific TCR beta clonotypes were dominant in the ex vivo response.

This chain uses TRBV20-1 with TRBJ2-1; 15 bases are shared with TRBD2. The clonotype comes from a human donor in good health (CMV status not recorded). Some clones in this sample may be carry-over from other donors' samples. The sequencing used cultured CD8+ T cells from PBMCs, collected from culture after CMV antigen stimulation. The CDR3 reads CSATGLAGGYNEQFF. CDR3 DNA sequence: TGCAGTGCTACGGGACTAGCGGGGGGCTACAATGAGCAGTTCTTC.